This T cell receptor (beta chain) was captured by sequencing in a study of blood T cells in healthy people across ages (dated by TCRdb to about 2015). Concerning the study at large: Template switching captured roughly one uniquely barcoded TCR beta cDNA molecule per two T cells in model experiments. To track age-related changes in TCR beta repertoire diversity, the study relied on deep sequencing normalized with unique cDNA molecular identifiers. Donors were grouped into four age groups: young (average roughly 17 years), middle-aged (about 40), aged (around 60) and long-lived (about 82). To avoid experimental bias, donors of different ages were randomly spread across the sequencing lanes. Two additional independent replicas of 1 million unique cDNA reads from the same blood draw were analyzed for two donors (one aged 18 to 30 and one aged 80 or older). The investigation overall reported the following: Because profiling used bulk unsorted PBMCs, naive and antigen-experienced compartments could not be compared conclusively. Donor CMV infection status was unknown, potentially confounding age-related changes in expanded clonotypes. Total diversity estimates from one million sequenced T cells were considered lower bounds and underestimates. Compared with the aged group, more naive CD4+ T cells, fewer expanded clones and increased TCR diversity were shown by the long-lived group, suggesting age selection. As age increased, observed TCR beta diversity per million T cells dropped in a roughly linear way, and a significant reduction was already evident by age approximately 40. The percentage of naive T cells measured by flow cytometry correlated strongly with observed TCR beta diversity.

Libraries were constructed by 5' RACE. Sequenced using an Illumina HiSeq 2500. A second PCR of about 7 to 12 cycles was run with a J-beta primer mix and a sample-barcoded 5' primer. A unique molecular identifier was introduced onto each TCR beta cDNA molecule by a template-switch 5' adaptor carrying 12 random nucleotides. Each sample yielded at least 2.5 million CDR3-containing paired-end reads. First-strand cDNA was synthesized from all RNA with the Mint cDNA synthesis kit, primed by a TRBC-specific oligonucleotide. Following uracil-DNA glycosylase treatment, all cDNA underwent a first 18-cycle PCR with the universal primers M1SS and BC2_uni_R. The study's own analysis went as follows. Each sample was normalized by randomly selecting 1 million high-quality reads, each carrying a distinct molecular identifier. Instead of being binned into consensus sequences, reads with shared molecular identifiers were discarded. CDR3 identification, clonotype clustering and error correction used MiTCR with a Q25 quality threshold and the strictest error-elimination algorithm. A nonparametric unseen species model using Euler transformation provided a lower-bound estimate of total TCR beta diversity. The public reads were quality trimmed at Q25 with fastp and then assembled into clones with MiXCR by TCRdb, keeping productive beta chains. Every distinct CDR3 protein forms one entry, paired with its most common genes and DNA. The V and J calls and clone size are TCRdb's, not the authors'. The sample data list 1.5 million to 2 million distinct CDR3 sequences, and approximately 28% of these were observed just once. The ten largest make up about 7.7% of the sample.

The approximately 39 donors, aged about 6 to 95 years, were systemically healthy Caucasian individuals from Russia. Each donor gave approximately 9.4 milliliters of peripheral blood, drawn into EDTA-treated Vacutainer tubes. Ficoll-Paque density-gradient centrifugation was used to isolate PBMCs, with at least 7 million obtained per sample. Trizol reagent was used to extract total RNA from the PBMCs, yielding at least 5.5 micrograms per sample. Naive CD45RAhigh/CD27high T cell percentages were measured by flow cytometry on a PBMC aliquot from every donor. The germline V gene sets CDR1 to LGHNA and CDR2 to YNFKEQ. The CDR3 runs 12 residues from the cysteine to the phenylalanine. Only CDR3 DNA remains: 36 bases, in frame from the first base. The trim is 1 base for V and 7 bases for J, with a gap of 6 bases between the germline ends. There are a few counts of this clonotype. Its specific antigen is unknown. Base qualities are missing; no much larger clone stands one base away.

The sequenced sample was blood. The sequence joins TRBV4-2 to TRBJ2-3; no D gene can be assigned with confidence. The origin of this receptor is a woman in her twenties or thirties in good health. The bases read TGTGCCAGCAGCCAAGCTAGGAATACGCAGTATTTT. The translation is CASSQARNTQYF.